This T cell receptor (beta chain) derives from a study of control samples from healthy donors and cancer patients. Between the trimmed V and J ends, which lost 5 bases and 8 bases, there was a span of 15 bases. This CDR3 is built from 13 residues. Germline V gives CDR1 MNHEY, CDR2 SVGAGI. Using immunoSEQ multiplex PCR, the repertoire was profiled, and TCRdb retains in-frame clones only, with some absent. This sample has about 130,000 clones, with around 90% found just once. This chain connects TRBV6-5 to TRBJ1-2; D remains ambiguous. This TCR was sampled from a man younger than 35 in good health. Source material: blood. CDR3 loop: CASSPHTSPGYTF. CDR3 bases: TGTGCCAGCAGTCCCCATACATCCCCGGGCTACACCTTC.